This TCR beta chain appears in the sequencing data of a study of T-cell reconstitution after alpha-beta-depleted transplantation in children. General observations from the study: TCRbeta diversity was high at day 60 in some patients (a result of surviving recipient T cells and thymic progenitors).

On this clonotype itself: Its antigen is unknown.

TCRbeta library construction was performed incorporating unique molecular identifiers. One entry per CDR3 protein, called by TCRdb with MiXCR from the PCR reads. The sample consists of about 200,000 distinct CDR3 sequences, approximately 17% of them appearing once. The CDR3 has 13 amino acids. Germline assignment: CDR1 GTSNPN and CDR2 SVGIG (reference sequence). V lost 0 bases, J lost 6 bases, and 9 bases lay in between. The sample in question was PBMCs, mostly from graft donor cells, obtained 360 days after TCRalphabeta/CD19-depleted stem cell transplant. The source is a male patient between 2 and 10 years old who had a stem cell transplant for acute lymphoblastic leukemia, so the T cells may come from the graft donor. This rearrangement joins TRBV30 to TRBJ2-1; perhaps TRBD2 as D (6 bases). The CDR3 nucleotides are TGTGCCTGGAGTGTACAGCGGGTCAATGAGCAGTTCTTC. Translated, it gives CAWSVQRVNEQFF.